A selection of T cell receptor beta chains follows, all from one sample in a study of shared clonotypes between healthy human individuals. The table came from immunoSEQ multiplex PCR; TCRdb's copy has only in-frame clones and leaves some out. The sample has around 2.1 million clones, nearly 97% seen once; the top ten hold around 0.13%. The specimen sequenced was naive CD4+ T cells sorted from blood. These TCRs come from a man younger than 35 in good health. Both conserved end residues are part of each CDR3. The D gene is left open where the match is weak. Clone size is stated in some rows and not others, as once, few, many or a class when expanded.

NA	NA	14	TRBJ1-4	TRBV2	CASRILGANEKLFF	TGTGCCAGCAGGATACTCGGGGCTAATGAAAAACTGTTTTTT
once	NA	16	TRBJ2-5	TRBV7-7	CASSLRDAGNGETQYF	TGTGCTAGCAGCTTGAGGGACGCCGGCAACGGAGAGACCCAGTACTTC
NA	TRBD1	13	TRBJ1-5	TRBV30	CAWSADRVGPQHF	TGTGCCTGGAGTGCCGACAGGGTGGGGCCCCAGCATTTT
NA	NA	11	TRBJ1-1	TRBV7-9	CASSLVREAFF	TGTGCCAGCAGCTTAGTGAGGGAAGCTTTCTTT
NA	NA	15	TRBJ2-3	TRBV5-6	CASSLPDWYSDTQYF	TGTGCCAGCAGCTTGCCGGACTGGTACTCGGATACGCAGTATTTT
NA	NA	14	TRBJ2-1	TRBV30	CAWSSSGSYNEQFF	TGTGCCTGGAGTAGTAGCGGAAGCTACAATGAGCAGTTCTTC
NA	NA	13	TRBJ2-7	TRBV6-1	CASSRDWFYEQYF	TGTGCCAGCAGTCGGGACTGGTTCTACGAGCAGTACTTC
once	TRBD1	17	TRBJ2-7	TRBV4-3	CASSQELPGQEAYEQYF	TGCGCCAGCAGCCAAGAATTGCCGGGACAGGAGGCCTACGAGCAGTACTTC
NA	NA	13	TRBJ1-4	TRBV7-9	CASSLAFDEKLFF	TGTGCCAGCAGCTTAGCTTTCGATGAAAAACTGTTTTTT
once	NA	13	TRBJ1-5	TRBV30	CAWSGGGHQPQHF	TGTGCCTGGAGTGGGGGGGGTCATCAGCCCCAGCATTTT
NA	TRBD1	13	TRBJ2-3	TRBV29-1	CSVSRDRIDTQYF	TGCAGCGTCTCCCGGGACAGGATAGATACGCAGTATTTT
NA	TRBD2	16	TRBJ2-5	TRBV4-1	CASSQDLGGGQETQYF	TGCGCCAGCAGCCAAGATCTTGGGGGGGGTCAAGAGACCCAGTACTTC
NA	TRBD1	16	TRBJ2-7	TRBV5-1	CASSLGTGTGMYEQYF	TGCGCCAGCAGCTTGGGCACCGGGACAGGGATGTACGAGCAGTACTTC
NA	NA	15	TRBJ1-1	TRBV6-6	CASSYSLSAFTDAFF	TGTGCCAGCAGTTACTCGTTGTCCGCGTTTACTGATGCTTTCTTT
NA	TRBD2	15	TRBJ2-5	TRBV6-5	CASSYMTSGGETQYF	TGTGCCAGCAGTTACATGACCAGCGGGGGGGAGACCCAGTACTTC
NA	NA	17	TRBJ2-5	TRBV11-2	CASSLAVGAGGRGTQYF	TGTGCCAGCAGCTTAGCGGTCGGTGCTGGGGGCCGAGGGACCCAGTACTTC
NA	NA	11	TRBJ2-1	TRBV6-5	CASSRRHEQFF	TGTGCCAGCAGCCGACGTCATGAGCAGTTCTTC
NA	TRBD1	15	TRBJ1-5	TRBV2	CASSYGQGSNQPQHF	TGTGCCAGCAGTTACGGACAGGGGAGCAATCAGCCCCAGCATTTT
NA	NA	16	TRBJ2-2	TRBV7-6	CASSLELAANTGELFF	TGTGCCAGCAGCTTGGAATTGGCCGCGAACACCGGGGAGCTGTTTTTT
NA	NA	11	TRBJ2-3	TRBV28	CASSLANTQYF	TGTGCCAGCAGTCTGGCGAATACGCAGTATTTT
NA	NA	13	TRBJ2-7	TRBV18	CASSPDQSYEQYF	TGTGCCAGCTCACCGGATCAATCCTACGAGCAGTACTTC
NA	TRBD2	11	TRBJ2-1	TRBV6-5	CASSYSGTMFF	TGTGCCAGCAGTTACTCCGGGACTATGTTCTTC
NA	NA	13	TRBJ2-7	TRBV7-9	CASTFGSSYEQYF	TGTGCCAGCACCTTCGGCAGCTCCTACGAGCAGTACTTC
NA	NA	19	TRBJ1-2	TRBV28	CASSGFGGAELKSNYGYTF	TGTGCCAGCAGTGGGTTTGGGGGCGCTGAATTAAAAAGTAACTATGGCTACACCTTC
NA	NA	11	TRBJ2-1	TRBV27	CASSSGRDPFF	TGTGCCAGCAGTTCAGGAAGGGATCCGTTCTTC
once	TRBD1	14	TRBJ2-5	TRBV29-1	CSVDVQGNQETQYF	TGCAGCGTTGACGTACAGGGGAATCAAGAGACCCAGTACTTC
NA	NA	15	TRBJ2-7	TRBV7-8	CASSLAFGISYEQYF	TGTGCCAGCAGCTTAGCGTTCGGGATCAGCTACGAGCAGTACTTC
NA	NA	14	TRBJ2-7	TRBV6-1	CASSEFGLSYEQYF	TGTGCCAGCAGTGAATTTGGGTTATCCTACGAGCAGTACTTC
NA	NA	17	TRBJ2-3	TRBV2	CASSEGPAGAYTDTQYF	TGTGCCAGCAGTGAGGGTCCGGCGGGGGCTTACACAGATACGCAGTATTTT
NA	NA	13	TRBJ1-2	TRBV30	CASRDGEYYGYTF	TGTGCCTCGCGGGACGGGGAATACTATGGCTACACCTTC
NA	NA	13	TRBJ1-3	TRBV10-2	CASSESSGNTIYF	TGCGCCAGCAGTGAAAGCTCTGGAAACACCATATATTTT
NA	NA	13	TRBJ1-6	TRBV7-2	CASSSAGNSPLHF	TGTGCCAGCAGCTCTGCCGGGAATTCACCCCTCCACTTT
NA	NA	15	TRBJ1-2	TRBV19	CASSDPQGPSYGYTF	TGTGCCAGTAGTGACCCCCAGGGGCCCAGCTATGGCTACACCTTC
once	TRBD1	15	TRBJ1-1	TRBV28	CASSLRTGAKTEAFF	TGTGCCAGCAGTTTAAGGACAGGGGCGAAAACTGAAGCTTTCTTT
NA	NA	13	TRBJ1-5	TRBV7-9	CASSAQGVQPQHF	TGTGCCAGCAGCGCCCAGGGAGTTCAGCCCCAGCATTTT
NA	NA	12	TRBJ2-5	TRBV15	CATSRYEGPQYF	TGTGCCACCAGCAGATATGAGGGTCCCCAGTACTTC
NA	TRBD1	13	TRBJ1-4	TRBV10-3	CAIGEGAKEKLFF	TGTGCCATCGGTGAGGGGGCGAAGGAAAAACTGTTTTTT
NA	TRBD2	16	TRBJ2-7	TRBV7-6	CASTLPPISGGEEQYF	TGTGCCAGCACCCTACCCCCTATATCGGGGGGGGAGGAGCAGTACTTC
once	NA	14	TRBJ2-7	TRBV5-1	CASRPTERSYEQYF	TGCGCCAGCAGACCGACGGAGCGCTCCTACGAGCAGTACTTC
NA	NA	15	TRBJ2-2	TRBV27	CASSLRPTNTGELFF	TGTGCCAGCAGTTTACGACCGACGAACACCGGGGAGCTGTTTTTT
NA	NA	15	TRBJ2-5	TRBV5-4	CASSIGPTTQETQYF	TGTGCCAGCAGCATAGGCCCTACCACGCAAGAGACCCAGTACTTC